This T cell receptor beta chain derives from a study of blood T cell repertoires in COVID-19. The wider study: The United States, Italy and Spain provided the acute and convalescent COVID-19 samples.

While infection was still active, Seattle patients were enrolled and then followed longitudinally. In the original workflow: Amplifying reference gene primers gave estimates of nucleated cell counts. The repertoire was sequenced with immunoSEQ multiplex PCR; TCRdb's copy has only in-frame clones and lacks some. V, J and clone size reflect that table, while D and trimming were determined from the DNA. The sample lists 170,000 or so clones; around 90% were seen once. The sample holds a few counts of this clone. In germline, CDR1 is ENHRY, CDR2 SYGVKD. V was cut by 2 bases and J by 4 bases, with 14 bases left in between. The CDR3 spans 15 residues.

The chain carries TRBV10-3 and TRBJ1-1; no reliable D call. Material: peripheral blood. The source of this sequence is a man in his sixties with COVID-19, enrolled during active disease. CDR3 amino acids: CAISERGGGVTEAFF. Here the CDR3 DNA reads TGTGCCATCAGTGAGCGTGGAGGCGGTGTCACTGAAGCTTTCTTT.